These 14 T cell receptor beta chains were sequenced from one sample in a study of neoadjuvant nivolumab and ipilimumab in lung cancer. TCRdb's table, derived via immunoSEQ multiplex PCR, lists solely in-frame clones and lacks some. The table shows under 50,000 clones, with about 89% occurring only once. The specimen comprised blood, sampled before neoadjuvant nivolumab, alone or with ipilimumab. These receptors all stem from an adult with non-small cell lung cancer. Some clones in this sample may be carry-over from other donors' samples.

The rearrangement links TRBV18 to TRBJ2-3; TRBD1 or TRBD2 may be the D gene (6 bases each). Germline V gene lookup returns CDR1 KGHSH and CDR2 LQKENI. Between the trimmed V and J ends, which lost 2 bases and 0 bases, there was a span of 15 bases. This CDR3 region has 17 residues. The CDR3, as DNA: TGTGCCAGCTCACCAATGATAGGAGGGGGAAGCACAGATACGCAGTATTTT. It specifies CASSPMIGGGSTDTQYF.

The chain uses TRBV6-6 and TRBJ1-5; 7 nucleotides align to TRBD1. The CDR3 runs to 12 residues. The junction had 2 bases not matched to a gene; V was cut back by 5 bases and J by 7 bases. Germline CDR1 is MNHNY and CDR2 is SVGAGI (reference sequence). CDR3 protein: CASSKGQQPQHF. The DNA of the CDR3 is TGTGCCAGCAGTAAGGGACAGCAGCCCCAGCATTTT.

CDR3 DNA sequence: TGTGCCAGCAGGACTAGGGTCGATGAGCAGTTCTTC. Residues: CASRTRVDEQFF. This chain uses TRBV5-4 with TRBJ2-1, with D tentatively TRBD2 (6 bases). Germline assignment: CDR1 SGHNT and CDR2 YYREEE (reference sequence). With 5 bases removed from V and 8 bases from J, the gap between germline ends came to 11 bases. The length of the CDR3 is 12 residues.

The chain employs TRBV14 and TRBJ2-6, with D possibly matching TRBD2 (5 bases). Germline CDR1 is SGHDN and CDR2 is FVKESK. The CDR3 is 15 amino acids. The V and J ends lost 4 bases and 2 bases respectively, with 9 bases between them. CDR3 sequence reads: CASSPTGAGANVLTF. CDR3 DNA: TGTGCCAGCAGCCCTACCGGGGCTGGGGCCAACGTCCTGACTTTC.

This chain joins TRBV11-2 and TRBJ1-1; TRBD1 might be the D (6 bases). V lost 1 base to trimming and J lost 0 bases, with 12 bases between them. The CDR3 contains 16 residues. CDR1 SGHAT and CDR2 FQNNGV come from the germline V gene. CDR3 sequence (DNA): TGTGCCAGCAGCTTAGGGAGACAGGTTATGAACACTGAAGCTTTCTTT. Translating it yields CASSLGRQVMNTEAFF.

The chain employs TRBV6-1 and TRBJ2-3, with a possible D match to TRBD1 (5 bases). With 5 bases removed from V and 6 bases from J, the gap between germline ends came to 18 bases. The CDR3 loop spans 15 amino acids. The germline gives CDR1 MNHNS, CDR2 SASEGT. The CDR3 coding sequence is TGTGCCAGCAGTCCACAATGGGCAGGGCAGGATACGCAGTATTTT. Its translation is CASSPQWAGQDTQYF.

The V call is TRBV29-1, the J call TRBJ1-1; D is undetermined. CDR3 length equals 13 residues. Germline CDR1 and CDR2: SQVTM and ANQGSEA. V was pared by 6 bases and J by 7 bases, with 18 bases between. The CDR3 DNA is TGCAGCGTGGCTAGGTCGGGGTCTGGTGAAGCTTTCTTT. This codes for CSVARSGSGEAFF.

The genes are TRBV6-5 and TRBJ2-7, with 8 bases matching TRBD1. The CDR3 sequence is 15 residues long. V was pared by 0 bases and J by 3 bases, with 4 bases of the junction left unmatched. Germline CDR1 reads MNHEY; CDR2 reads SVGAGI. The CDR3 sequence: CASSYSGQGGYEQYF. CDR3 DNA: TGTGCCAGCAGTTACTCAGGACAGGGAGGCTACGAGCAGTACTTC.

This clone was seen a handful of times. The CDR3, as DNA: TGTGCCAGCAGCGTAGCTCTGGGACGCTGGTTGGAACTGTTTTTT. Protein sequence: CASSVALGRWLELFF. The J gene is TRBJ1-4, the V gene TRBV9, with TRBD1 as a possible D gene (5 bases). With 0 bases removed from V and 12 bases from J, the gap between germline ends came to 18 bases. Germline CDR1 and CDR2: SGDLS and YYNGEE. This CDR3 has 15 amino acids.

The V call is TRBV27, the J call TRBJ2-7; the match to TRBD2 covers 7 bases. The CDR3 sequence is 14 residues long. Per germline, CDR1 MNHEY and CDR2 SMNVEV (reference sequence). V lost 6 bases and J lost 2; bases outside the gene matches: 7. The CDR3: CASRMGRVTYEQYF. CDR3 nucleotides: TGTGCCAGCAGAATGGGGAGGGTTACCTACGAGCAGTACTTC.

The CDR3 protein is CASSYRGDTQYF. CDR3 DNA: TGTGCCAGCAGTTACAGGGGAGATACGCAGTATTTT. The genes are TRBV6-6 and TRBJ2-3; tentative D call: TRBD1 (5 bases). This CDR3 has 12 amino acids. V lost 2 bases and J lost 5, with 5 bases in between. The V gene's germline CDR1 is MNHNY and CDR2 SVGAGI (reference sequence).

V is TRBV5-1 and J is TRBJ2-7; the D gene is possibly TRBD2 (5 bases). The germline gives CDR1 SGHRS, CDR2 YFSETQ. Trimming shortened V by 4 bases and J by 0 bases, and 8 bases separated the two germline ends. The CDR3 totals 13 residues. The CDR3 bases are TGCGCCAGCAGCCTGGGGAGCTCCTACGAGCAGTACTTC. Its translation: CASSLGSSYEQYF.

The genes are TRBV6-5 and TRBJ2-7; 9 bases are a match to TRBD2. In germline, CDR1 is MNHEY, CDR2 SVGAGI. The length of the CDR3 is 15 residues. Trimming removed 0 bases from V and 5 bases from J; junction bases left unmatched: 5. CDR3 sequence reads: CASSYSVAGVHEQYF. CDR3 nucleotides: TGTGCCAGCAGTTACTCGGTAGCGGGAGTTCACGAGCAGTACTTC.

The genes are TRBV11-3 and TRBJ2-1; 8 nucleotides line up with TRBD2. V trimming: 3 bases; J trimming: 7 bases; junction bases outside the gene matches: 17. CDR1 is SGHNT and CDR2 is YENEEA in the germline V gene. The CDR3 contains 18 residues. The CDR3 here is CASSLRGAAGRAGNEQFF. The CDR3 DNA reads as TGTGCCAGCAGCTTGAGGGGCGCTGCCGGGAGGGCGGGGAATGAGCAGTTCTTC.